Below are 19 T cell receptor beta chains sequenced from a single sample in a study of blood T cell repertoires in COVID-19. Generated by immunoSEQ multiplex PCR, the TCRdb table keeps only in-frame clones and is missing some. Of 90,000 to 100,000 clones in the sample, almost 85% were seen once. Sequenced: peripheral blood. All receptors come from a man between 65 and 80 years old with acute or convalescent COVID-19.

The chain is built from TRBV3-1 (or the pseudogene TRBV3-2) and TRBJ2-1, with 11 bases matching TRBD2. V shed 3 bases and J 0 bases; nucleotides not matched to a gene: 7. In germline, CDR1 is LGHDT, CDR2 YNNKEL (reference sequence). This CDR3 has 18 amino acids. The CDR3 nucleotides are TGTGCCAGCAGCCAGGTTTCTAGCGGGGGGAACTCCTACAATGAGCAGTTCTTC. Protein: CASSQVSSGGNSYNEQFF.

This clone has at least ten counts. This rearrangement joins TRBV6-1 to TRBJ2-2; D gene uncertain. The CDR3 is made up of 13 amino acids. The germline V gene encodes CDR1 MNHNS and CDR2 SASEGT. Trimming removed 3 bases at V and 5 bases at J, with 7 bases between. The CDR3 region has the DNA TGTGCCAGCAGTGACCTTTTGACCGGGGAGCTGTTTTTT. It translates to CASSDLLTGELFF.

The rearrangement uses TRBV7-3 and TRBJ1-5; D is perhaps TRBD1 (5 bases). CDR3 length: 14 residues. V lost 5 bases and J lost 2, with 10 bases in between. CDR1 and CDR2 from the germline V gene are SGHTA and FQGTGA. Here the CDR3 reads CASSPAGGNQPQHF. CDR3 bases: TGTGCCAGCAGCCCCGCGGGGGGCAATCAGCCCCAGCATTTT.

V and J are TRBV19 and TRBJ1-6, with D possibly matching TRBD1 (5 bases). The length of the CDR3 is 13 residues. Between the trimmed V and J ends, which lost 7 bases and 6 bases, there was a span of 10 bases. The germline gives CDR1 LNHDA, CDR2 SQIVND (reference sequence). For the CDR3, the DNA is TGTGCCAGTACGGAGGGGTTTAATTCACCCCTCCACTTT. It is translated as CASTEGFNSPLHF. The variable domain in full, completed from reference TRBV19 and TRBJ1-6, reads DGGITQSPKYLFRKEGQNVTLSCEQNLNHDAMYWYRQDPGQGLRLIYYSQIVNDFQKGDIAEGYSVSREKKESFPLTVTSAQKNPTAFYLCASTEGFNSPLHFGNGTRLTVT.

The chain uses TRBV9 and TRBJ2-1, with 11 bases matching TRBD2. J was trimmed by 10 bases and V by 4 bases; bases with no gene match: 7. This CDR3 spans 14 amino acids. CDR1 is SGDLS and CDR2 is YYNGEE in the germline V gene. For the CDR3, the DNA is TGTGCCAGCAGCCCACAGACTAGCGGGATAGAGCAGTTCTTC. Protein product: CASSPQTSGIEQFF. Together with reference TRBV9 and TRBJ2-1, the CDR3 gives the full variable domain: DSGVTQTPKHLITATGQRVTLRCSPRSGDLSVYWYQQSLDQGLQFLIQYYNGEERAKGNILERFSAQQFPDLHSELNLSSLELGDSALYFCASSPQTSGIEQFFGPGTRLTVL.

The sample holds one count of this clone. The J gene is TRBJ1-2, the V gene TRBV7-5. TRBV7-5 is designated a pseudogene. The CDR3 runs 18 residues. Here the CDR3 DNA reads TGTGCCAGAAGCTTCTCCCCGGTCCGGGGATGGCTAGACTATGGCTACACCTTC. This codes for CARSFSPVRGWLDYGYTF.

CDR3 sequence reads: CASSEAAYTGELFF. DNA for the CDR3: TGTGCCAGCAGTGAAGCAGCCTACACCGGGGAGCTGTTTTTT. The rearrangement links TRBV2 to TRBJ2-2; D not resolved. V was trimmed by 0 bases and J by 3 bases, leaving 5 bases between them. The CDR3 sequence is 14 residues long. Germline V CDR1 and CDR2: SNHLY, FYNNEI.

V usage is TRBV5-1 and J usage is TRBJ2-3, with 10 bases aligning to TRBD1. This CDR3 spans 15 amino acids. V lost 6 bases, J lost 1 base, and 5 bases stayed unmatched. Germline V gives CDR1 SGHRS, CDR2 YFSETQ. The CDR3 DNA is TGCGCCAGCACCGCGACAGGGGGCCGCACAGATACGCAGTATTTT. Amino acids: CASTATGGRTDTQYF.

The V and J genes are TRBV2 and TRBJ1-5; D is possibly TRBD1 (6 bases). Trimming removed 1 base from V and 6 bases from J, with 10 bases in between. The V gene's germline CDR1 is SNHLY and CDR2 FYNNEI. The CDR3 spans 14 residues. The CDR3 is CASSEEGGLQPQHF. The CDR3 nucleotides read TGTGCCAGCAGTGAAGAGGGGGGGCTTCAGCCCCAGCATTTT.

This chain uses TRBV18 with TRBJ1-6; weak D call: TRBD1 (6 bases). This CDR3 is 15 amino acids long. V gave up 3 bases and J gave up 7 bases, with 13 bases separating them. Looked up from germline, CDR1 is KGHSH and CDR2 is LQKENI. The CDR3 reads CASSPYSQGNSPLHF. CDR3 coding DNA: TGTGCCAGCTCACCCTACAGCCAGGGGAATTCACCCCTCCACTTT. Drawing the rest from reference TRBV18 and TRBJ1-6, the complete variable domain is NAGVMQNPRHLVRRRGQEARLRCSPMKGHSHVYWYRQLPEEGLKFMVYLQKENIIDESGMPKERFSAEFPKEGPSILRIQQVVRGDSAAYFCASSPYSQGNSPLHFGNGTRLTVT.

The chain joins TRBV2 to TRBJ1-2, with a tentative D call TRBD1 (5 bases). The CDR3 is made up of 12 amino acids. The V gene lost 4 bases and the J gene lost 7 bases, with 10 bases spanning the gap. Germline lookup yields CDR1 SNHLY and CDR2 FYNNEI. CDR3 sequence: CASSAIRGGYTF. CDR3 DNA sequence: TGTGCCAGCAGTGCAATAAGGGGTGGCTACACCTTC.

The chain carries TRBV5-4 and TRBJ2-3; TRBD2 agrees at 7 bases. The germline gives CDR1 SGHNT, CDR2 YYREEE (reference sequence). Unmatched junction bases numbered 0, after V lost 2 bases and J lost 0 bases. The CDR3 covers 14 residues. In DNA form, the CDR3 reads TGTGCCAGCAGCTTCGGGGGGAGCACAGATACGCAGTATTTT. This gives the protein CASSFGGSTDTQYF.

The chain joins TRBV10-3 to TRBJ2-3; a possible D gene is TRBD2 (6 bases). V lost 7 bases and J lost 3, with 14 bases in between. The CDR3 contains 14 residues. In germline, CDR1 is ENHRY, CDR2 SYGVKD. CDR3 residues: CAIKEGRSTDTQYF. Here the CDR3 DNA reads TGTGCCATCAAGGAAGGGAGGTCAACAGATACGCAGTATTTT.

The chain joins TRBV9 to TRBJ2-1; 8 nucleotides align to TRBD1. Trimming at V came to 3 bases and at J to 4 bases, leaving 9 bases not matched to a gene. Germline CDR1 SGDLS, CDR2 YYNGEE. The CDR3 has 16 amino acids. The CDR3 bases are TGTGCCAGCAGCGCCTCCTGGACAGGGATGTACAATGAGCAGTTCTTC. It translates to CASSASWTGMYNEQFF.

This chain joins TRBV30 and TRBJ1-5; D is possibly TRBD1 (6 bases). Trimming took off 1 base at V and 6 bases at J, with 13 bases between the two ends. Germline CDR1 and CDR2: GTSNPN and SVGIG (reference sequence). The CDR3 runs 14 residues. CDR3 loop: CAWSAQQGLQPQHF. In DNA form, the CDR3 reads TGTGCCTGGAGTGCCCAACAGGGTCTTCAGCCCCAGCATTTT.

The J gene is TRBJ2-1, the V gene TRBV6-2 or TRBV6-3; 13 nucleotides agree with TRBD2. The junction had 7 bases not matched to a gene; V was cut back by 2 bases and J by 6 bases. The germline V gene encodes CDR1 MNHEY and CDR2 SVGEGT. The CDR3 loop spans 17 amino acids. CDR3 sequence reads: CASSYERTSGSGNEQFF. CDR3 in DNA: TGTGCCAGCAGTTACGAAAGGACTAGCGGGAGCGGCAATGAGCAGTTCTTC.

The chain links TRBV7-8 to TRBJ2-1; 7 bases align to TRBD2. The CDR3 has 15 residues. With 1 base clipped from V and 8 bases from J, the junction kept 8 bases outside the gene matches. CDR1 SGHVS and CDR2 FQNEAQ come from the germline V gene. In DNA form, the CDR3 reads TGTGCCAGCAGCTTAGTATTGACTAGCCTATATGAGCAGTTCTTC. Translated, it gives CASSLVLTSLYEQFF.

The rearrangement uses TRBV30 and TRBJ1-5; unclear D gene. The germline V gene encodes CDR1 GTSNPN and CDR2 SVGIG (reference sequence). With 2 bases removed from V and 2 bases from J, the gap between germline ends came to 10 bases. The CDR3 spans 14 residues. The chain's CDR3 is CAWSLGHGNQPQHF. CDR3 DNA: TGTGCCTGGAGTCTAGGTCATGGCAATCAGCCCCAGCATTTT.

The CDR3 bases are TGTGCCAGTAGTATAGTCGGGAATCAGCCCCAGCATTTT. Translating it yields CASSIVGNQPQHF. The chain links TRBV19 to TRBJ1-5; D call uncertain. Germline loops: CDR1 LNHDA, CDR2 SQIVND (reference sequence). Trimming shortened V by 1 base and J by 4 bases, and 5 bases separated the two germline ends. This CDR3 region has 13 residues. Full variable domain (missing parts from reference TRBV19 and TRBJ1-5): DGGITQSPKYLFRKEGQNVTLSCEQNLNHDAMYWYRQDPGQGLRLIYYSQIVNDFQKGDIAEGYSVSREKKESFPLTVTSAQKNPTAFYLCASSIVGNQPQHFGDGTRLSIL.